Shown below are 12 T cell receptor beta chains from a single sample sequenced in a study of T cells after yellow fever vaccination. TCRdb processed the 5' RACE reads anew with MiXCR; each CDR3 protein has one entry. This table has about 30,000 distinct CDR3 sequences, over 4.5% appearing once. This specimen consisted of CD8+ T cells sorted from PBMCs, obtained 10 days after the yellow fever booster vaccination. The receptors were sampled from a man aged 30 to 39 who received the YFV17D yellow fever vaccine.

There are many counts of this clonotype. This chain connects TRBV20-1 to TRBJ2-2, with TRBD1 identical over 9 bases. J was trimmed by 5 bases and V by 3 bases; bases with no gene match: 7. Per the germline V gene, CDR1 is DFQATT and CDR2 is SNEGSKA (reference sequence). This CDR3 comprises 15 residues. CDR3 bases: TGCAGTGCTAGGGGGGCGGACAGGGGAACCGGGGAGCTGTTTTTT. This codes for CSARGADRGTGELFF.

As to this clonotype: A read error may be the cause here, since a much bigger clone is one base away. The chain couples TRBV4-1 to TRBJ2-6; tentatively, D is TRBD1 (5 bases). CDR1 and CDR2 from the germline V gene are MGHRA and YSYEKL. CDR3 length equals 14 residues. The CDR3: CSSSQGLGANVLTF. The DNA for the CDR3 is TGCTCCAGCAGCCAGGGCCTCGGGGCCAACGTCCTGACTTTC.

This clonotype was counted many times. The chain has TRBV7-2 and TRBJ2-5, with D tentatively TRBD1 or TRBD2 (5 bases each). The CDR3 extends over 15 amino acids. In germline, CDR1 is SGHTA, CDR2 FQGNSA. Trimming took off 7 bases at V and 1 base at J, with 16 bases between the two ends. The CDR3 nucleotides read TGTGCCAGCACCCCGGCTAGTGGGGGCCAAGAGACCCAGTACTTC. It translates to CASTPASGGQETQYF.

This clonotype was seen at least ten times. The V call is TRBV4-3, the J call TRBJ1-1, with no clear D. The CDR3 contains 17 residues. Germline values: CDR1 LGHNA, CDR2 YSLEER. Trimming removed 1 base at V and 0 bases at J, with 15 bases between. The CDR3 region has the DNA TGCGCCAGCAGCCAAGTGTTTTCCTACGACATGAACACTGAAGCTTTCTTT. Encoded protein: CASSQVFSYDMNTEAFF.

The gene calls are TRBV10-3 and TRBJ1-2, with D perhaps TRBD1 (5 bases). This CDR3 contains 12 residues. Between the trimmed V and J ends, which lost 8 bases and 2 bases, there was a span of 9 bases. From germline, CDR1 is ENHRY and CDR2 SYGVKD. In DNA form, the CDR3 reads TGTGCCATCTTGGGGGAAAACTATGGCTACACCTTC. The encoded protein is CAILGENYGYTF.

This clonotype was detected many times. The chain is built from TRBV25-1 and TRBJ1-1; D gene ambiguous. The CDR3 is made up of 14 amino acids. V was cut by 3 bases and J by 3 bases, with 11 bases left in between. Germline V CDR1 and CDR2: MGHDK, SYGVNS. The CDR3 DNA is TGTGCCAGCAGTGAGATCCGGACGGACACTGAAGCTTTCTTT. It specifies CASSEIRTDTEAFF.

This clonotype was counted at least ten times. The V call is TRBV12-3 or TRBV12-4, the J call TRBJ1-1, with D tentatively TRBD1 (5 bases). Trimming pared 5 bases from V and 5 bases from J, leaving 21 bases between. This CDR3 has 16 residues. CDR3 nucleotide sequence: TGTGCCAGCAGTCCCGGGACTCATGAACGTGGGACTGAAGCTTTCTTT. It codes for CASSPGTHERGTEAFF.

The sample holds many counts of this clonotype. Here the CDR3 DNA reads TGTGCCAGCAGTTCGCCGCGGGACAGGGGGATCTCGGACCCCTACGAGCAGTACTTC. Amino acids: CASSSPRDRGISDPYEQYF. This rearrangement joins TRBV6-5 to TRBJ2-7; TRBD1 matches 11 bases. Germline trimming cut 4 bases from V and 2 bases from J; bases unmatched to any gene: 16. This CDR3 contains 19 residues. The germline V gene has CDR1 MNHEY and CDR2 SVGAGI.

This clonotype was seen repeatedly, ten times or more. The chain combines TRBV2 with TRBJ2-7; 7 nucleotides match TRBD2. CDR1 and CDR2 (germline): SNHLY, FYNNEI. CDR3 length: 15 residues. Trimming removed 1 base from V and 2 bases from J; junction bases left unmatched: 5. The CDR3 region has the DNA TGTGCCAGCAGTGAAGGGGGAGGGCTAACCTACGAGCAGTACTTC. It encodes CASSEGGGLTYEQYF.

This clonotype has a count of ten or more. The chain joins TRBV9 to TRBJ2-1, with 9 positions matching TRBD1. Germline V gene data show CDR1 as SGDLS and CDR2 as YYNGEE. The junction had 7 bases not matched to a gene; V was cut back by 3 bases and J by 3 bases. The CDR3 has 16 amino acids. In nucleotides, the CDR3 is TGTGCCAGCAGCGCCTCAGGACAGGGGTTCTACAATGAGCAGTTCTTC. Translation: CASSASGQGFYNEQFF.

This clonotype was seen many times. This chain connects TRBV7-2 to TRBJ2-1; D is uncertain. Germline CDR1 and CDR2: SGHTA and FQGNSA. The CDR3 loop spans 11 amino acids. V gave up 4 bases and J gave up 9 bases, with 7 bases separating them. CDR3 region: CASSSGFEQFF. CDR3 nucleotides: TGTGCCAGCAGCTCCGGATTTGAGCAGTTCTTC.

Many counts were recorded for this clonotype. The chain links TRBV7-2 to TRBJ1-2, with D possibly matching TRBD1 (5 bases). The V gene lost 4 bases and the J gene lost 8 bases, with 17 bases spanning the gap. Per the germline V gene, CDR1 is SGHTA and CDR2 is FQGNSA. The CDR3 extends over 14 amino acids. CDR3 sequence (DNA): TGTGCCAGCAGCTCCCCCCCCAGGGCGGAGGGCTACACCTTC. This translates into CASSSPPRAEGYTF.